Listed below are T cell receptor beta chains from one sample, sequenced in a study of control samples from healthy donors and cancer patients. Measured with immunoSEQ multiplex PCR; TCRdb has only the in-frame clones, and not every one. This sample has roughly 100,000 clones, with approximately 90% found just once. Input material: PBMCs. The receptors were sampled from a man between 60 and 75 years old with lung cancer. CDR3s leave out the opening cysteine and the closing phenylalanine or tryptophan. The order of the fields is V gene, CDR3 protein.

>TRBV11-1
ASSLGLQGEAF
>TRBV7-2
ASSLGPSSYNEQF
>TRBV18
ASSPPFGYNEQF
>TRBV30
AWSVRQGLNTGELF
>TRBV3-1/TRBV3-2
ASSQGVGGNQPQH
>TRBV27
ASSSKNIQVATYEQY
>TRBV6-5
ASSTTVNTEAF
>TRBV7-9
ASSSSRTGVSSGNTIY
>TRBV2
ASINEATEAF
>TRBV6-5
ASSDSGQGNQPQH
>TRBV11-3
ASSLDPFGNEQF